This note documents a single T cell receptor (beta chain) sequence. The CDR3 spans 16 residues. The V gene's germline CDR1 is MGHDK and CDR2 SYGVNS. The V gene end was trimmed by 6 bases and the J gene end by 8 bases; junction bases not matched to a gene: 15. The sample belongs to a study of blood T cell repertoires in COVID-19. Study information: Material from acute and convalescent COVID-19 was sourced from the United States, Italy and Spain. In each case, the material was cDNA or gDNA derived from T cells, B-cell-depleted T cells, or PBMCs.

Authors' methods: Reference gene primer amplification gave nucleated cell count estimates. Profiled with immunoSEQ multiplex PCR; TCRdb holds only in-frame clones, not every one. V and J calls and clone size are copied from that table; D and trimming were computed from the DNA. Of tens of thousands of clones detected, around 90% appear once; the ten largest clones hold about an eighth. The receptor was isolated from a human donor with active COVID-19. The donor label of this sample is uncertain. Sequences were obtained from peripheral blood. The V and J genes are TRBV25-1 and TRBJ2-1, with 8 positions matching TRBD2. The CDR3 bases are TGTGCCAGCAGGGACGTCCGGGAGGGGTTTATACATGAGCAGTTCTTC. Translation gives CASRDVREGFIHEQFF.